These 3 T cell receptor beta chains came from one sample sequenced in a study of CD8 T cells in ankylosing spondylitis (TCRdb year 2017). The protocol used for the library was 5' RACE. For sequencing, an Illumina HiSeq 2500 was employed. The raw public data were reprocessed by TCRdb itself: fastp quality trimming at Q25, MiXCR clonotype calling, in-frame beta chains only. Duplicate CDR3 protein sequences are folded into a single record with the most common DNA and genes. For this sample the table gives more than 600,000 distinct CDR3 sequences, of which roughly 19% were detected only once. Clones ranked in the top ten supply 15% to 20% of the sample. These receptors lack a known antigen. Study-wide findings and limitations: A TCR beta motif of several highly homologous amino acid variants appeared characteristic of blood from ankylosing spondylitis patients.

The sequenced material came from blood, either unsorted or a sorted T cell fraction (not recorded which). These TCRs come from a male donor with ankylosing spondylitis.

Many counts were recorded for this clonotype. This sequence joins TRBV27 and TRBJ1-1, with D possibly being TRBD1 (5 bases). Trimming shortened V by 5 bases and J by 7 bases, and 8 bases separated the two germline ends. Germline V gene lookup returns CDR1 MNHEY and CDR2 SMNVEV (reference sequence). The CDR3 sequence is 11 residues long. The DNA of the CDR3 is TGTGCCAGCAGTGATGGGGGTGAAGCTTTCTTT. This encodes CASSDGGEAFF.

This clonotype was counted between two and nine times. DNA for the CDR3: TGTGCCAGCAAGAGGGAGGGAAGGGCTTCACCCCTCCACTTT. Amino acid sequence: CASKREGRASPLHF. V usage is TRBV6-1 and J usage is TRBJ1-6, with D unclear. Germline CDR1 MNHNS, CDR2 SASEGT. The CDR3 extends over 14 amino acids. Trimming took 7 bases from V and 9 from J, leaving 16 bases between them.

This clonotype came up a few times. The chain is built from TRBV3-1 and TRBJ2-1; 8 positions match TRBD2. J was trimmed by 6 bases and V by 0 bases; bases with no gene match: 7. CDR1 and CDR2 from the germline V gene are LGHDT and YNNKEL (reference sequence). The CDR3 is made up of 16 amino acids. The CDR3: CASSQDPAGVRNEQFF. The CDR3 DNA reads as TGTGCCAGCAGCCAAGATCCAGCGGGAGTCCGCAATGAGCAGTTCTTC.